This TCR beta chain is from a study of blood T cell repertoires in COVID-19. About the study: Samples of COVID-19 (acute and convalescent) were obtained from the United States, Italy and Spain.

Original processing notes: Reference gene primer amplification yielded estimated nucleated cell counts. Repertoires were generated with immunoSEQ multiplex PCR, while TCRdb's copy carries only in-frame clones and drops some. V, J and clone size reflect that table, while D and trimming were determined from the DNA. Of around 360,000 clones in the sample, about 90% are singletons; the top ten hold under 11%. Germline lookup yields CDR1 MDHEN and CDR2 SYDVKM. V was shortened by 2 bases and J by 5 bases, with 6 bases between the two germline ends. The CDR3 extends over 12 amino acids. This chain uses TRBV28 with TRBJ1-1; no clear D. Sequencing input: peripheral blood. This TCR was sampled from a woman in her thirties with COVID-19, enrolled during active disease. The CDR3: CASSLEWTEAFF. CDR3 nucleotide sequence: TGTGCCAGCAGTTTAGAGTGGACTGAAGCTTTCTTT.